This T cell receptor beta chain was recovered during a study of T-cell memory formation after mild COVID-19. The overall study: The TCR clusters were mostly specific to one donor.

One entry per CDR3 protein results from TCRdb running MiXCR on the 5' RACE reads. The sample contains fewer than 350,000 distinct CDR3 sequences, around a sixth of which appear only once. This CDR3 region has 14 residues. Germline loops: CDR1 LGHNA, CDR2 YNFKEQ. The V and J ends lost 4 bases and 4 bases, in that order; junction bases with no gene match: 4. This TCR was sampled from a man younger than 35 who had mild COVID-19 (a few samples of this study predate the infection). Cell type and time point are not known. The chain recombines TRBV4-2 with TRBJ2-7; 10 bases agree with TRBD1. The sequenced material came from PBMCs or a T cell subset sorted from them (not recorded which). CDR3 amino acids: CASSPGTGEYEQYF. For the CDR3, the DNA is TGTGCCAGCAGCCCAGGGACAGGGGAGTACGAGCAGTACTTC.